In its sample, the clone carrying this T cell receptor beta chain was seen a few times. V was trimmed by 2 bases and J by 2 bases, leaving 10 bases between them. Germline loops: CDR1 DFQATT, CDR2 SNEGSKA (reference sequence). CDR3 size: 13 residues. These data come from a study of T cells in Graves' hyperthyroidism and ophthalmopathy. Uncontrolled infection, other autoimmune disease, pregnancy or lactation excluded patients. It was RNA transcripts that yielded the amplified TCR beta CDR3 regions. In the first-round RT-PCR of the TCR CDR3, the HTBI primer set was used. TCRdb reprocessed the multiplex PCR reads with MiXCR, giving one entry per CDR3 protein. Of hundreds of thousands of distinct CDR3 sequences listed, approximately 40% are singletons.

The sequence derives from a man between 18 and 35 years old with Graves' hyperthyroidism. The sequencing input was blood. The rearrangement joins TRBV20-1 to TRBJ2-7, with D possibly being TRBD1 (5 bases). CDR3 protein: CSARQGMTYEQYF. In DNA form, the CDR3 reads TGCAGTGCTAGACAGGGAATGACCTACGAGCAGTACTTC.